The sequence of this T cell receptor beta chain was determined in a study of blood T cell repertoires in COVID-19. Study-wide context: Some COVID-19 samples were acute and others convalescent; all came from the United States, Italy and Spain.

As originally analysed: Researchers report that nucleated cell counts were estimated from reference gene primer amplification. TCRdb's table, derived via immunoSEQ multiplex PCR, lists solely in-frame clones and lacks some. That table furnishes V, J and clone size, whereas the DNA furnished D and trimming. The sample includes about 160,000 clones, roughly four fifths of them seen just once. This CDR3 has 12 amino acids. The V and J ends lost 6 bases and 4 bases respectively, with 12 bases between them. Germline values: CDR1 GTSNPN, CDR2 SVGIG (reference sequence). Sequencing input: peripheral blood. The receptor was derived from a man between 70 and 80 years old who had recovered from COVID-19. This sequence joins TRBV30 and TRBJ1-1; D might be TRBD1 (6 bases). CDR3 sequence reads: CACQGFGTEAFF. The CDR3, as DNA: TGTGCCTGCCAGGGGTTTGGCACTGAAGCTTTCTTT. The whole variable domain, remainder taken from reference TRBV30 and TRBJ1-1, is SQTIHQWPATLVQPVGSPLSLECTVEGTSNPNLYWYRQAAGRGLQLLFYSVGIGQISSEVPQNLSASRPQDRQFILSSKKLLLSDSGFYLCACQGFGTEAFFGQGTRLTVV.